The 10 T cell receptor beta chains below all came from one sample that was sequenced in a study of vaccination and CD4 T cells after COVID-19 (dated by TCRdb to 2022 to 2024). The treatment or condition label, as the study defines it: approximately 9-day PBMC culture with coronavirus spike peptide pools or control peptides (ViraFEST assay). The library was produced with PCR. The sequencer listed for this sample is Illumina iSeq 100. DNA from cultured CD4+ T cells was subjected to TCR sequencing with the Oncomine TCR Beta short-read assay at the Johns Hopkins FTIC core. The public reads were quality trimmed at Q25 with fastp and then assembled into clones with MiXCR by TCRdb, keeping productive beta chains. Identical CDR3 proteins give one entry, which carries the most common genes and DNA. In all, the sample holds fewer than 9,500 distinct CDR3 sequences, and about 55% of those were seen once. The ten largest make up around 43% of the sample.

These TCRs are of unknown antigen specificity. The sequencing input was CD4+ T cells from blood, cultured in vitro. These receptors came from a human donor who had recovered from COVID-19.

The chain recombines TRBV20-1 with TRBJ2-3; either TRBD1 or TRBD2 may supply D (5 bases each). The CDR3 has 15 amino acids. The ends were cut back, 1 base at V and 1 base at J, with 12 bases in the middle. Germline CDR1 reads DFQATT; CDR2 reads SNEGSKA (reference sequence). The CDR3 here is CSARAGQGRTDTQYF. CDR3 nucleotide sequence: TGCAGTGCTAGAGCGGGGCAGGGACGCACAGATACGCAGTATTTT.

This clonotype occurred a few times. J is TRBJ2-2 and V is TRBV19; 10 bases map to TRBD1. V lost 4 bases, J lost 6 bases, and 5 bases stayed unmatched. Germline CDR1 reads LNHDA; CDR2 reads SQIVND (reference sequence). The CDR3 consists of 15 residues. CDR3 DNA: TGTGCCAGTAGTAGGGGCGGACAGGGGGCCGGGGAGCTGTTTTTT. Its translation is CASSRGGQGAGELFF.

Note on this clonotype: Compared with germline, one end of the junction differs, possibly owing to a read error. This sequence joins TRBV6-2 or TRBV6-3 and TRBJ2-5, with D unresolved. The CDR3 runs 11 residues. CDR1 and CDR2 (germline): MNHEY, SVGEGT. This CDR3 reads CTSSYTGTQYF. The CDR3 nucleotides read TGTACCAGCAGTTATACCGGAACCCAGTACTTC.

The chain carries TRBV14 and TRBJ2-7, with 8 bases that match TRBD1. V lost 2 bases to trimming and J lost 6 bases; unmatched junction nucleotides: 6. Per germline, CDR1 SGHDN and CDR2 FVKESK. This CDR3 is built from 14 residues. The CDR3 nucleotides are TGTGCCAGCAGCCAACGCGGGACAGGACGCGAGCAGTACTTC. Amino acids: CASSQRGTGREQYF.

The chain combines TRBV24-1 with TRBJ1-1, with D hard to call. CDR1 and CDR2 (germline): KGHDR, SFDVKD. This CDR3 has 13 residues. V was shortened by 3 bases and J by 8 bases, with 12 bases between the two germline ends. The CDR3 protein is CATSDGVGREAFF. The DNA of the CDR3 is TGTGCCACCAGTGATGGGGTGGGCAGAGAAGCTTTCTTT.

CDR3 amino acids: CASSLVVSTGTGELFF. The CDR3 DNA follows: TGCGCCAGCAGCTTGGTCGTATCTACGGGCACCGGGGAGCTGTTTTTT. The chain couples TRBV5-1 to TRBJ2-2; D is unresolved. CDR3 length: 16 residues. Between the trimmed V and J ends, which lost 0 bases and 4 bases, there was a span of 13 bases. Germline V gene data show CDR1 as SGHRS and CDR2 as YFSETQ. Filled out from reference TRBV5-1 and TRBJ2-2, the complete variable domain reads KAGVTQTPRYLIKTRGQQVTLSCSPISGHRSVSWYQQTPGQGLQFLFEYFSETQRNKGNFPGRFSGRQFSNSRSEMNVSTLELGDSALYLCASSLVVSTGTGELFFGEGSRLTVL.

This clonotype is categorized as large (0.1 to 1%). The chain links TRBV10-3 to TRBJ1-6; D not certain. Trimming shortened V by 4 bases and J by 15 bases, and 13 bases separated the two germline ends. The CDR3 contains 12 residues. Germline V gene sequence: CDR1 ENHRY, CDR2 SYGVKD. For the CDR3, the DNA is TGTGCCATCAGTGGCCCCGATTCGGACCTCCACTTT. Amino acid sequence: CAISGPDSDLHF.

V usage is TRBV6-1 and J usage is TRBJ1-1; D is unresolved. The V end lost 1 base, the J end lost 8 bases, and 8 bases lay between the germline ends. The CDR3 covers 12 residues. The germline V gene encodes CDR1 MNHNS and CDR2 SASEGT. Here the CDR3 DNA reads TGTGCCAGCAGTGAAGTCGGGTACGAAGCTTTCTTT. Translating it yields CASSEVGYEAFF.

This clonotype was recorded a few times. The chain has TRBV6-1 and TRBJ1-2; 7 nucleotides match TRBD1. Germline V CDR1 and CDR2: MNHNS, SASEGT. V was pared by 7 bases and J by 7 bases, with 18 bases of the junction left unmatched. The CDR3 contains 16 residues. In nucleotides, the CDR3 is TGTGCCAGCACCCGGACAGGCGGTTTTGTAGAGGGTGGCTACACCTTC. Its translation: CASTRTGGFVEGGYTF.

This clonotype was picked up a small number of times. The chain carries TRBV6-5 and TRBJ1-2; no reliable D call. V gave up 4 bases and J gave up 4 bases, with 7 bases separating them. Germline lookup yields CDR1 MNHEY and CDR2 SVGAGI. The CDR3 extends over 12 amino acids. CDR3 sequence (DNA): TGTGCCAGCAGTTCGCCGGGCTATGGCTACACCTTC. It yields the protein CASSSPGYGYTF.